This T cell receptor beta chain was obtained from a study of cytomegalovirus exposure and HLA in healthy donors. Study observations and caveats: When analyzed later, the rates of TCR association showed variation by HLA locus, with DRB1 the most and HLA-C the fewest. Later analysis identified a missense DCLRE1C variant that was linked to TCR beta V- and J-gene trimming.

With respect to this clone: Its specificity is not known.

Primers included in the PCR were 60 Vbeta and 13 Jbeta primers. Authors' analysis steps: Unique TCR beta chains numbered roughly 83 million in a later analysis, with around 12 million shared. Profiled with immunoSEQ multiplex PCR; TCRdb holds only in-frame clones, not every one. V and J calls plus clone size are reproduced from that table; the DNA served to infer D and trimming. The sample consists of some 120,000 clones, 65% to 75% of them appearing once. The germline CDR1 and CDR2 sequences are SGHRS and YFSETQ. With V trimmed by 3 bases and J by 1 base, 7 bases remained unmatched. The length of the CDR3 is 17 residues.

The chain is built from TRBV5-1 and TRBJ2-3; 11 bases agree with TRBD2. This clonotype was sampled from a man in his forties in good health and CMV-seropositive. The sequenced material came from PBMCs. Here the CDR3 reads CASSSLAGGLRTDTQYF. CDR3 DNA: TGCGCCAGCAGCTCCCTAGCGGGGGGCCTACGCACAGATACGCAGTATTTT.